The present TCR beta chain was sequenced within a study of blood T cell repertoires in COVID-19. Here immunoSEQ multiplex PCR was the method, and the copy in TCRdb shows in-frame clones only, minus some. Of 65,000 to 75,000 clones in the sample, about four fifths were seen once. V was trimmed by 4 bases and J by 6 bases, leaving 13 bases between them. The CDR3 is 13 residues long. Germline CDR1 and CDR2: SGHRS and YFSETQ. The V gene is TRBV5-1, the J gene TRBJ1-1, with D perhaps matching TRBD1 (5 bases). The clonotype comes from a man between 65 and 85 years old with acute or convalescent COVID-19. The sequenced material came from peripheral blood. The CDR3 spells CASSRQEGSEAFF. Here the CDR3 DNA reads TGCGCCAGCAGCCGGCAGGAGGGGTCTGAAGCTTTCTTT.